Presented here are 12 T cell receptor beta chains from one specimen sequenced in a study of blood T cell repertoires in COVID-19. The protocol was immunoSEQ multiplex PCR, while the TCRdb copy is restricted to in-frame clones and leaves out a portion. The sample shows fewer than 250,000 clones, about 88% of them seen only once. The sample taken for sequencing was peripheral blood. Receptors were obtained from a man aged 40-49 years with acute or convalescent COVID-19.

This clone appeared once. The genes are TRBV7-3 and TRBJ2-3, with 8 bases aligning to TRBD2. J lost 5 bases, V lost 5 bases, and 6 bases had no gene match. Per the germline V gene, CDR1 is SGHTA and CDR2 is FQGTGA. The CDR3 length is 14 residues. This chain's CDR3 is CASSPSGSIDTQYF. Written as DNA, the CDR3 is TGTGCCAGCAGCCCGAGCGGGAGTATAGATACGCAGTATTTT.

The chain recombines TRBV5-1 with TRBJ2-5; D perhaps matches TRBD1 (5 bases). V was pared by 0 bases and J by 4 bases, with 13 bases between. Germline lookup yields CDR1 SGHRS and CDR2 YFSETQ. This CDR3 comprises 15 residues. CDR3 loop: CASSLDQGWGETQYF. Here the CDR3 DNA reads TGCGCCAGCAGCTTGGATCAGGGTTGGGGAGAGACCCAGTACTTC.

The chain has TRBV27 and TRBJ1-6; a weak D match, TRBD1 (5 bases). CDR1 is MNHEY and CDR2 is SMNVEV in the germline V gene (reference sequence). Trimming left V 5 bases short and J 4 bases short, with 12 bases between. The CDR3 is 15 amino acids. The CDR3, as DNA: TGTGCCAGCAGTCCTCTCCAGGGTTATAATTCACCCCTCCACTTT. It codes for CASSPLQGYNSPLHF.

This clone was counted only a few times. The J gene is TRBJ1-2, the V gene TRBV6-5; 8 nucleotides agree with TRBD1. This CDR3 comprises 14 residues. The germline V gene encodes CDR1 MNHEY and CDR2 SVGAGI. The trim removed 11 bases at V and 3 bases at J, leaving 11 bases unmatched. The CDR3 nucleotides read TGTGCCGGAGGGGAGACAGGGGAGTACTATGGCTACACCTTC. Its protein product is CAGGETGEYYGYTF.

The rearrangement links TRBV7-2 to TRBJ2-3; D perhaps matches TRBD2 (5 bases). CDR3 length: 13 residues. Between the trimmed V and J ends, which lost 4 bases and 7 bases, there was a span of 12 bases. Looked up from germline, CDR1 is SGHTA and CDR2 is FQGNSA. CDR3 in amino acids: CASSSPGVNTQYF. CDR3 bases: TGTGCCAGCAGCTCCCCCGGGGTCAATACGCAGTATTTT.

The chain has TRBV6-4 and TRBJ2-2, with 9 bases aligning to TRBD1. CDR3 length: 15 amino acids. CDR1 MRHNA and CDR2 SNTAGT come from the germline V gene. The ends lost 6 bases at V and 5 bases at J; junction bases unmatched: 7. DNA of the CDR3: TGTGCCAGCAGCCCCGAGACAGGGGGAACCGGGGAGCTGTTTTTT. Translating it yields CASSPETGGTGELFF.

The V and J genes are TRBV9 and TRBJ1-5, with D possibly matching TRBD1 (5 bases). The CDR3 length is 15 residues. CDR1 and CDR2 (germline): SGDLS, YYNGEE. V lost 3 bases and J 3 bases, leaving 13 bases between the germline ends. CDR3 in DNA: TGTGCCAGCAGCGGGGGGGAAATCGACAATCAGCCCCAGCATTTT. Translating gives CASSGGEIDNQPQHF.

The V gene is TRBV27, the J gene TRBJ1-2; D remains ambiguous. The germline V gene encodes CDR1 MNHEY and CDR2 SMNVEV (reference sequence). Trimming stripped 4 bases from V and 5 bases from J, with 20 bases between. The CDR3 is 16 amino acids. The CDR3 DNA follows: TGTGCCAGCAGTTCATCGGGTCTCGGCAGAGGATATGGCTACACCTTC. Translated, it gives CASSSSGLGRGYGYTF.

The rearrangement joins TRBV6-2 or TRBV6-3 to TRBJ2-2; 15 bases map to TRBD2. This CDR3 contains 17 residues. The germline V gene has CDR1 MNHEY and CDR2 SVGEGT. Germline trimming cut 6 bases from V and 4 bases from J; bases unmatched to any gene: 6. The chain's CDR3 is CASSLGLAGGPTGELFF. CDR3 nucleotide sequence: TGTGCCAGCAGCCTTGGACTAGCGGGAGGGCCCACCGGGGAGCTGTTTTTT.

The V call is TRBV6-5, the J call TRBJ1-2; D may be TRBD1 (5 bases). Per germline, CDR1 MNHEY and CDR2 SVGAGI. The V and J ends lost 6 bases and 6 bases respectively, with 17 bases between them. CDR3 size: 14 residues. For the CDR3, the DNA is TGTGCCAGCAGGCCAGCGGGGGGAAGGGATGGCTACACCTTC. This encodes CASRPAGGRDGYTF.

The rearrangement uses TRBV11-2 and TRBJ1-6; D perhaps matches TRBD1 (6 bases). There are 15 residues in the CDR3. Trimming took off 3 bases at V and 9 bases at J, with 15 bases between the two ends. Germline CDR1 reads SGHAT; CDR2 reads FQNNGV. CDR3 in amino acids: CASSLPGGAFSPLHF. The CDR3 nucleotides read TGTGCCAGCAGCTTGCCCGGGGGGGCTTTTTCACCCCTCCACTTT.

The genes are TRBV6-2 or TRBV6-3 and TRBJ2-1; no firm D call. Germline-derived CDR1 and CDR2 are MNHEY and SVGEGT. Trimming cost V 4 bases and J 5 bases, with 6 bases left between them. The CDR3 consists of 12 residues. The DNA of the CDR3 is TGTGCCAGCAGTTCCTATAACAATGAGCAGTTCTTC. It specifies CASSSYNNEQFF.